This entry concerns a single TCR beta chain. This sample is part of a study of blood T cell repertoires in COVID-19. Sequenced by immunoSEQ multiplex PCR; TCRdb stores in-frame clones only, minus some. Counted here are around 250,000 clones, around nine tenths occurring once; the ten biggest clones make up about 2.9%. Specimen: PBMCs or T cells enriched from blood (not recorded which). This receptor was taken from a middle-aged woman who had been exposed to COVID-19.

The CDR3 here is CASSSPRSRGSSYEQYF. CDR3 bases: TGTGCCAGCAGTTCGCCCCGAAGCCGGGGGTCCTCCTACGAGCAGTACTTC. The chain carries TRBV28 and TRBJ2-7; the D gene is possibly TRBD2 (6 bases). The germline CDR1 and CDR2 sequences are MDHEN and SYDVKM. The CDR3 has 17 residues. The V end lost 4 bases, the J end lost 0 bases, and 19 bases lay between the germline ends.